One and the same sample provided the 28 T cell receptor beta chains below, sequenced in a study of CD8+CD57+ T cells in acquired aplastic anemia (dated by TCRdb to the late 2010s). Sequencing was performed on an Illumina HiSeq 2000. Genomic DNA served as template for TCR beta VDJ combination and CDR3 sequence profiling. TCRdb's own reprocessing of the public reads used fastp at Q25 and MiXCR and kept productive beta chains. Rows with a matching CDR3 protein are joined into one entry that keeps the most common DNA and genes. The sample table holds some 130,000 distinct CDR3 sequences, of which less than 45% were seen once. 7.5% to 9.5% of the sample is held by the ten biggest clonotypes. Sequencing input: sorted CD4+, CD8+, or CD8+CD57+ T cells (not recorded which) from PBMCs. These TCRs come from a human donor in good health, serving as a control.

This clonotype was counted at least ten times. The V gene is TRBV10-3, the J gene TRBJ1-4; unclear D gene. V gave up 3 bases and J gave up 2 bases, with 10 bases separating them. This CDR3 spans 15 amino acids. In germline, CDR1 is ENHRY, CDR2 SYGVKD. The CDR3 DNA follows: TGTGCCATCAGTGATAGCCGGGATACTAATGAAAAACTGTTTTTT. Its translation: CAISDSRDTNEKLFF.

This clonotype was seen at least ten times. The CDR3 nucleotides read TGTGCCAGCAGCTTATTGGCAGTCCCAGCGAACACTGAAGCTTTCTTT. Translation: CASSLLAVPANTEAFF. This rearrangement joins TRBV11-2 to TRBJ1-1; the D is unclear. The CDR3 has 16 amino acids. The ends were cut back, 2 bases at V and 1 base at J, with 14 bases in the middle. Germline assignment: CDR1 SGHAT and CDR2 FQNNGV.

In regard to this clonotype: Because the CDR3 is missing its conserved closing phenylalanine or tryptophan, this is likely a read error. The chain joins TRBV7-8 to TRBJ2-3; D is uncertain. CDR1 and CDR2 from the germline V gene are SGHVS and FQNEAQ. Trimming removed 5 bases from V and 3 bases from J, with 12 bases in between. The CDR3 has 14 residues. CDR3 protein: CASSPRGSTDTQYL. Written as DNA, the CDR3 is TGTGCCAGCAGCCCCCGAGGCTCTACAGATACGCAGTATCTT.

The chain recombines TRBV2 with TRBJ2-7; D is possibly TRBD1 (5 bases). The length of the CDR3 is 11 residues. Between the trimmed V and J ends, which lost 2 bases and 10 bases, there was a span of 9 bases. From germline, CDR1 is SNHLY and CDR2 FYNNEI. The DNA for the CDR3 is TGTGCCAGCAGTGAACAGACAGTCCAGTACGTC. This codes for CASSEQTVQYV.

This clonotype was observed a few times. One base away lies a much larger clone, so this may be a sequencing read error. The final CDR3 position lacks the conserved phenylalanine or tryptophan, pointing to a likely read error. J is TRBJ2-1 and V is TRBV5-1; 7 bases agree with TRBD2. V lost 4 bases and J lost 8; bases outside the gene matches: 3. The CDR3 has 12 amino acids. Germline V gives CDR1 SGHRS, CDR2 YFSETQ. CDR3 residues: CASSIGRDEQFI. DNA for the CDR3: TGCGCCAGCAGCATAGGGAGGGATGAGCAGTTCATC.

This sequence joins TRBV5-1 and TRBJ2-3; D unclear. This CDR3 contains 12 residues. CDR1 and CDR2 from the germline V gene are SGHRS and YFSETQ. V lost 7 bases and J 6 bases, leaving 12 bases between the germline ends. The CDR3 DNA reads TGCGCCAGCGGCGGAAGCGCGGATACGCAGTATTTT. It codes for CASGGSADTQYF. The complete variable domain, with remaining parts taken from reference TRBV5-1 and TRBJ2-3, reads KAGVTQTPRYLIKTRGQQVTLSCSPISGHRSVSWYQQTPGQGLQFLFEYFSETQRNKGNFPGRFSGRQFSNSRSEMNVSTLELGDSALYLCASGGSADTQYFGPGTRLTVL.

This clonotype came up many times. The chain recombines TRBV6-1 with TRBJ2-5, with 10 bases fitting TRBD2. The V gene's germline CDR1 is MNHNS and CDR2 SASEGT. V lost 2 bases, J lost 5 bases, and 5 bases stayed unmatched. This CDR3 is built from 15 residues. CDR3 coding DNA: TGTGCCAGCAGTGAATCGGCTAGCGGGAGTGAGACCCAGTACTTC. It codes for CASSESASGSETQYF.

This clonotype was seen only a few times. This sequence joins TRBV25-1 and TRBJ1-1, with D uncertain. The CDR3 runs 17 residues. Germline V gene sequence: CDR1 MGHDK, CDR2 SYGVNS. V dropped 7 bases and J dropped 10 bases, with 31 bases sitting between them. The CDR3 here is CASILREKMNSSWIAFF. CDR3 nucleotide sequence: TGTGCCAGCATTCTTCGGGAGAAAATGAATAGTTCCTGGATAGCTTTCTTT.

The chain is built from TRBV12-5 and TRBJ1-1; D is unresolved. The V end was cut by 0 bases, the J end by 8 bases, with 7 bases between. CDR3 size: 12 residues. Germline CDR1 and CDR2: LGHNT and FRNRAP. The CDR3 nucleotides read TGTGCTAGTGGTTTGGTTCCAGCGGAAGCTTTCTTT. This sequence encodes CASGLVPAEAFF.

This clonotype was observed many times. The gene calls are TRBV5-1 and TRBJ2-1, with 9 bases fitting TRBD2. Germline V gene data show CDR1 as SGHRS and CDR2 as YFSETQ. V trimming: 2 bases; J trimming: 7 bases; junction bases outside the gene matches: 4. The CDR3 runs 14 residues. The CDR3 reads CASSLSGLANEQFF. The CDR3 DNA follows: TGCGCCAGCAGCTTATCCGGACTAGCGAATGAGCAGTTCTTC.

Points on this clonotype: Just one base apart from a much larger clone, this may be a read error. The chain has TRBV2 and TRBJ2-5; 10 nucleotides line up with TRBD1. Trimming cost V 6 bases and J 4 bases; bases outside gene matches: 8. The CDR3 runs to 15 residues. Germline V gives CDR1 SNHLY, CDR2 FYNNEI. The CDR3 DNA follows: TGTGCCAGCAGGGCCGGACAGGGGGTCCGAGAGACCCAGTACTTC. This gives the protein CASRAGQGVRETQYF. The full variable domain, in which reference TRBV2 and TRBJ2-5 provide the parts outside the CDR3, is EPEVTQTPSHQVTQMGQEVILRCVPISNHLYFYWYRQILGQKVEFLVSFYNNEISEKSEIFDDQFSVERPDGSNFTLKIRSTKLEDSAMYFCASRAGQGVRETQYFGPGTRLLVL.

This clonotype has just a few counts. The chain joins TRBV11-1 to TRBJ2-7, with 7 bases matching TRBD1. Germline values: CDR1 SGHAT, CDR2 FQDESV (reference sequence). The J segment lost 6 bases and the V segment lost 0 bases, leaving 11 bases of the junction unmatched. The CDR3 is 16 amino acids. CDR3 in amino acids: CASSLARQGGFGEQYF. CDR3 DNA sequence: TGTGCCAGCAGCTTAGCCCGACAGGGCGGATTCGGCGAGCAGTACTTC.

This clonotype was found once. A much more abundant neighbour one base away suggests this may be a read error. The chain has TRBV6-1 and TRBJ2-3; D may be TRBD1 (6 bases). CDR3 size: 13 residues. Germline V gene lookup returns CDR1 MNHNS and CDR2 SASEGT. As DNA, the CDR3 is TGTGCCGGCAGGGGACCTAGCACAGATACGCAGTATTTT. This codes for CAGRGPSTDTQYF.

This clonotype was recorded at least ten times. This chain uses TRBV10-2 with TRBJ1-1; the match to TRBD1 covers 12 bases. This CDR3 has 15 residues. The J segment lost 12 bases and the V segment lost 6 bases, leaving 14 bases of the junction unmatched. The germline V gene encodes CDR1 WSHSY and CDR2 SAAADI. The CDR3 region is CASRAGTGGREESFF. The CDR3 bases are TGCGCCAGCAGGGCCGGGACAGGGGGCCGGGAGGAGTCTTTCTTT.

Worth noting for this clonotype: A much larger clone differs by one base, so this may be a read error. The CDR3 nucleotides read TGTGCCAGCAGCGCTAGCGGGGGCCCCCACGAGCAGTACTTC. Its translation: CASSASGGPHEQYF. V is TRBV11-2 and J is TRBJ2-7; TRBD2 aligns across 10 bases. CDR3 length: 14 amino acids. Germline CDR1 is SGHAT and CDR2 is FQNNGV. V lost 5 bases and J lost 5; bases outside the gene matches: 6.

V and J are TRBV20-1 and TRBJ2-7; D call uncertain. CDR1 DFQATT and CDR2 SNEGSKA come from the germline V gene (reference sequence). There are 13 residues in the CDR3. Deletions cut 1 base from V and 2 bases from J, with 9 bases between. The CDR3 sequence is CSARGNRTYEQYF. CDR3 sequence (DNA): TGCAGTGCTAGAGGGAATAGGACCTACGAGCAGTACTTC.

In the case of this clonotype: A much larger clone lies one base from this, so it may be a read error. The chain combines TRBV6-1 with TRBJ2-1; tentatively, D is TRBD1 or TRBD2 (5 bases each). V was cut by 6 bases and J by 7 bases, with 13 bases left in between. Per the germline V gene, CDR1 is MNHNS and CDR2 is SASEGT. The CDR3 runs 13 residues. The CDR3 nucleotides are TGTGCCAGCAGATCGGGGCTTAGGAATGAGCAGTTCTTC. This translates into CASRSGLRNEQFF.

This clonotype was seen at least ten times. Written as DNA, the CDR3 is TGTGCCAGCAGCCCTCTCCCGGGACAGCGAGGCACCGGGGAGCTGTTTTTT. This sequence encodes CASSPLPGQRGTGELFF. The V and J genes are TRBV11-2 and TRBJ2-2; 7 nucleotides align to TRBD1. From germline, CDR1 is SGHAT and CDR2 FQNNGV. The CDR3 has 17 residues. J lost 4 bases, V lost 5 bases, and 13 bases had no gene match. Based on the CDR3 plus reference TRBV11-2 and TRBJ2-2, the full variable domain is EAGVAQSPRYKIIEKRQSVAFWCNPISGHATLYWYQQILGQGPKLLIQFQNNGVVDDSQLPKDRFSAERLKGVDSTLKIQPAKLEDSAVYLCASSPLPGQRGTGELFFGEGSRLTVL.

This rearrangement joins TRBV30 to TRBJ1-2; weak D call: TRBD1 (6 bases). Looked up from germline, CDR1 is GTSNPN and CDR2 is SVGIG (reference sequence). This CDR3 region has 13 residues. V was shortened by 7 bases and J by 4 bases, with 16 bases between the two germline ends. As DNA, the CDR3 is TGTGCCTCATCAGAAGGGGGACGCTATGGCTACACCTTC. This gives the protein CASSEGGRYGYTF.

This clonotype has a count of ten or more. The rearrangement joins TRBV6-1 to TRBJ1-3, with D perhaps TRBD1 (6 bases). In germline, CDR1 is MNHNS, CDR2 SASEGT. V lost 2 bases, J lost 10 bases, and 12 bases lay in between. The CDR3 loop spans 13 amino acids. In DNA, the CDR3 is TGTGCCAGCAGTGAATCTGAGGGGACAACCATATATTTT. Translation: CASSESEGTTIYF.

Concerning this clonotype: A junction boundary mismatches the germline segment, possibly from a read error. The CDR3 loop reads CASNDGNSPLHF. DNA of the CDR3: TGTGCCAGCAACGACGGAAATTCGCCCCTCCACTTT. The chain joins TRBV3-1 to TRBJ1-6; no firm D call. This CDR3 has 12 amino acids. Germline CDR1 and CDR2: LGHDT and YNNKEL (reference sequence).

This clonotype has at least ten counts. The chain recombines TRBV20-1 with TRBJ1-5; 7 nucleotides match TRBD1. With 3 bases clipped from V and 4 bases from J, the junction kept 9 bases outside the gene matches. This CDR3 spans 15 amino acids. The germline V gene has CDR1 DFQATT and CDR2 SNEGSKA (reference sequence). The CDR3 protein is CSASPTNRGNQPQHF. CDR3 nucleotide sequence: TGCAGTGCTAGTCCGACTAACAGGGGAAATCAGCCCCAGCATTTT.

The sample holds one count of this clonotype. One base away lies a much larger clone, so this may be a sequencing read error. The chain recombines TRBV5-1 with TRBJ1-1; TRBD1 agrees at 7 bases. The CDR3 length is 15 residues. CDR1 is SGHRS, CDR2 YFSETQ, per germline. DNA of the CDR3: TGCGCCAGCAGCTTGCCGGACAGGCTGAACGCTGAAGCTTTCTTT. It translates to CASSLPDRLNAEAFF.

The chain has TRBV9 and TRBJ1-2; 7 nucleotides line up with TRBD1. The V segment lost 6 bases and the J segment 5 bases; nucleotides outside the gene matches: 4. This CDR3 region has 12 residues. Germline V gene lookup returns CDR1 SGDLS and CDR2 YYNGEE. The CDR3 sequence: CASKGDSYGYTF. CDR3 nucleotides: TGTGCCAGCAAGGGGGACAGTTATGGCTACACCTTC.

This clonotype was picked up many times. The chain employs TRBV6-1 and TRBJ1-2; D is unresolved. The CDR3 sequence is 17 residues long. Trimming cost V 6 bases and J 2 bases, with 22 bases left between them. Germline loops: CDR1 MNHNS, CDR2 SASEGT. This CDR3 reads CASRPPSFGLRNYGYTF. Written as DNA, the CDR3 is TGTGCCAGCAGACCCCCATCTTTTGGCCTCAGGAACTATGGCTACACCTTC.

This clonotype was detected once. A much larger clone lies a single base off, so this may be a read error. The chain employs TRBV6-5 and TRBJ1-2; D unresolved. V was cut by 4 bases and J by 5 bases, with 14 bases left in between. The CDR3 covers 14 residues. Germline V gives CDR1 MNHEY, CDR2 SVGAGI. The CDR3 region is CASSFLSKGYGYTF. The CDR3 nucleotides are TGTGCCAGCAGTTTTTTATCCAAGGGTTATGGCTACACCTTC.

In this sample, this clonotype turned up many times. This rearrangement joins TRBV2 to TRBJ1-4; no reliable D call. Trimming stripped 1 base from V and 8 bases from J, with 11 bases between. This CDR3 contains 14 residues. Germline CDR1 reads SNHLY; CDR2 reads FYNNEI. CDR3 amino acids: CASSEGGGQEKLFF. The CDR3 nucleotides are TGTGCCAGCAGTGAAGGCGGCGGGCAGGAAAAACTGTTTTTT.

V is TRBV29-1 and J is TRBJ2-5; TRBD2 is a possible D gene (6 bases). The CDR3 is made up of 12 amino acids. V was clipped by 5 bases and J by 4 bases, with 11 bases between them. CDR1 is SQVTM, CDR2 ANQGSEA, per germline. This CDR3 is CSVTLGGETQYF. The CDR3 DNA is TGCAGCGTTACCCTGGGGGGAGAGACCCAGTACTTC.